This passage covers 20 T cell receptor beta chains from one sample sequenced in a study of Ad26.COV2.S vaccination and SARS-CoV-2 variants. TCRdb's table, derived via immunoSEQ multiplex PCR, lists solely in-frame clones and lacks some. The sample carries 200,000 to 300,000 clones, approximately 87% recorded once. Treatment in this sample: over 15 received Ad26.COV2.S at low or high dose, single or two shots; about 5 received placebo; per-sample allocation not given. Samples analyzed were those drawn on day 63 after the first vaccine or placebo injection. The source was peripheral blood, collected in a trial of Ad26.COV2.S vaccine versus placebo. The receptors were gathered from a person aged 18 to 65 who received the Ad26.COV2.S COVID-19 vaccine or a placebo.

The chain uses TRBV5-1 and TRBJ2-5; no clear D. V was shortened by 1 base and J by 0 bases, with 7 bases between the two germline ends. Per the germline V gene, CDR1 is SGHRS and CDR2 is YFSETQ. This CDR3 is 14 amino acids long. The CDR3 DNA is TGCGCCAGCAGCTTGAACAATAACCAAGAGACCCAGTACTTC. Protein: CASSLNNNQETQYF.

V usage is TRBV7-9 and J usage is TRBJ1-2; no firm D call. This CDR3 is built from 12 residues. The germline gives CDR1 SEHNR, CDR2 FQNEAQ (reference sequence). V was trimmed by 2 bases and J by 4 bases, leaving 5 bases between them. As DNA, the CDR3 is TGTGCCAGCAGCTTAAACTCCTATGGCTACACCTTC. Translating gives CASSLNSYGYTF.

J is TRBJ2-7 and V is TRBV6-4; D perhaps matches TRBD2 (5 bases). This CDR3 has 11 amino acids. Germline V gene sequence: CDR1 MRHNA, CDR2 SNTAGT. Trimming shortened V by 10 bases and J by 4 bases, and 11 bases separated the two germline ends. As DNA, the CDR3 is TGTGCCACAGAGGGAGTGTACGAGCAGTACTTC. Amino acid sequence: CATEGVYEQYF.

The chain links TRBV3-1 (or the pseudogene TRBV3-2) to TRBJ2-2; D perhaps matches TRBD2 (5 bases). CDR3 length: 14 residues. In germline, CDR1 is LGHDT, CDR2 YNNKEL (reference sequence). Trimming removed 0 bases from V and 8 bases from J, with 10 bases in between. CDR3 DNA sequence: TGTGCCAGCAGCCAAGATAGGGAGAGAGGGGAGCTGTTTTTT. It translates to CASSQDRERGELFF.

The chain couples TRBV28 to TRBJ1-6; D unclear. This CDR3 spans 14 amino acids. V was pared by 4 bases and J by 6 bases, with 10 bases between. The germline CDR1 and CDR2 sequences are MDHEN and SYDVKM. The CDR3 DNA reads TGTGCCAGCAGTTCCGGATCGGCTAATTCACCCCTCCACTTT. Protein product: CASSSGSANSPLHF.

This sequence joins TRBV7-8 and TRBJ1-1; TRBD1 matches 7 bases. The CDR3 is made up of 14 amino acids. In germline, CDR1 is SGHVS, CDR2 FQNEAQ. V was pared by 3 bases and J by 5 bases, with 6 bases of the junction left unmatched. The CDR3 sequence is CASSFRQGVTEAFF. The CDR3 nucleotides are TGTGCCAGCAGCTTCCGACAGGGCGTGACTGAAGCTTTCTTT.

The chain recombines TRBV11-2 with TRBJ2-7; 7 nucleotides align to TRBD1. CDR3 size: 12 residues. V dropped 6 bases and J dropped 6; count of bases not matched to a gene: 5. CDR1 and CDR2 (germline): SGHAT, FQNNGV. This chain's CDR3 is CASSYRGGEQYF. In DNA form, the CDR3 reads TGTGCCAGCAGTTACAGGGGCGGCGAGCAGTACTTC.

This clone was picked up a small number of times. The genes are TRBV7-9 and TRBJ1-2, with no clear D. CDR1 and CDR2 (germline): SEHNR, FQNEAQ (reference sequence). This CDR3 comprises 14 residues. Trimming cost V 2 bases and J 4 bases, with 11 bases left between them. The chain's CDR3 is CASSLSGYGYGYTF. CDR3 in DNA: TGTGCCAGCAGCTTATCGGGATACGGCTATGGCTACACCTTC.

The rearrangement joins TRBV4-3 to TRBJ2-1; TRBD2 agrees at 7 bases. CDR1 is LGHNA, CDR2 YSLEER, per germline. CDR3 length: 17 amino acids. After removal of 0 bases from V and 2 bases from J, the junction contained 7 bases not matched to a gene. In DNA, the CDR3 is TGCGCCAGCAGCCAAGACACCCCGGGAGGCACCTACAATGAGCAGTTCTTC. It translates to CASSQDTPGGTYNEQFF.

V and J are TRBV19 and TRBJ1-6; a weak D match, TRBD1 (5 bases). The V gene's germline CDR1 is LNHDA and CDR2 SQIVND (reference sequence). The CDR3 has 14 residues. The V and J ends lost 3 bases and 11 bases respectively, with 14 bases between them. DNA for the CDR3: TGTGCCAGTAGTATCCGGGACCCCGGAGCACCCCTCCACTTT. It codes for CASSIRDPGAPLHF.

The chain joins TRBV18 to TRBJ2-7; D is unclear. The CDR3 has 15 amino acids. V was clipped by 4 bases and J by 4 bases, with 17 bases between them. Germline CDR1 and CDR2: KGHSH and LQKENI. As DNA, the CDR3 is TGTGCCAGCTCACTAAAAACAACACCCTCTTACGAGCAGTACTTC. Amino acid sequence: CASSLKTTPSYEQYF.

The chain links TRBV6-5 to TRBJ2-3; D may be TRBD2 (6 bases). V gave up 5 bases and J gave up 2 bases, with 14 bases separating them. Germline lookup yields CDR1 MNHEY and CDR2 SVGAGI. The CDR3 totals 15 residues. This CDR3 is CASSPNWRDTDTQYF. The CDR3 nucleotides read TGTGCCAGCAGTCCCAATTGGCGGGACACAGATACGCAGTATTTT.

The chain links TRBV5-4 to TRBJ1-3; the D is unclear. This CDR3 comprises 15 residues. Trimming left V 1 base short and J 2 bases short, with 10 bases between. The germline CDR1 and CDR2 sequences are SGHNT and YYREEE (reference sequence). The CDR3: CASSLTSEAGNTIYF. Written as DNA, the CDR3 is TGTGCCAGCAGCTTGACATCGGAAGCTGGAAACACCATATATTTT.

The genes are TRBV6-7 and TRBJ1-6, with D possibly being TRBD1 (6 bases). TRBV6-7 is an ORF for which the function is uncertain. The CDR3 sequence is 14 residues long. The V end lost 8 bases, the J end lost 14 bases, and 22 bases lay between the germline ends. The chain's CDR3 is CASRRGGLGITLHF. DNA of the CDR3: TGTGCCAGCCGAAGAGGGGGACTGGGGATCACCCTCCACTTT.

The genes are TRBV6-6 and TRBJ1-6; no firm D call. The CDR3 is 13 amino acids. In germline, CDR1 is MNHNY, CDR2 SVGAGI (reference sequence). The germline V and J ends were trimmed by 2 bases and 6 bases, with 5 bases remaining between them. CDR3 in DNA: TGTGCCAGCAGTTACGGGTCTAATTCACCCCTCCACTTT. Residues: CASSYGSNSPLHF.

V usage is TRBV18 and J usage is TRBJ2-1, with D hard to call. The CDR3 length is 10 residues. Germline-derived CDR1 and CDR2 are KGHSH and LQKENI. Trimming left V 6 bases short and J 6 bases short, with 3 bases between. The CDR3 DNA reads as TGTGCCAGCTCCAGCAATGAGCAGTTCTTC. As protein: CASSSNEQFF.

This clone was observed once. CDR3 protein: CASSQDGGSGQFF. The DNA of the CDR3 is TGCGCCAGCAGCCAAGATGGCGGGAGCGGGCAGTTCTTC. The rearrangement uses TRBV4-1 and TRBJ2-1; 7 nucleotides align to TRBD2. After removal of 0 bases from V and 12 bases from J, the junction contained 5 bases not matched to a gene. Germline loops: CDR1 MGHRA, CDR2 YSYEKL. There are 13 residues in the CDR3.

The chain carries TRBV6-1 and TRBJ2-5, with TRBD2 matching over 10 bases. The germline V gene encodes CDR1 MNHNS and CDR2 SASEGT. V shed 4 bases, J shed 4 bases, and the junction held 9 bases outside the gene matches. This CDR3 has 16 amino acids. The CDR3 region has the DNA TGTGCCAGCAGTGTGTCCTTAGCGGGGGGCGGAGAGACCCAGTACTTC. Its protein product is CASSVSLAGGGETQYF.

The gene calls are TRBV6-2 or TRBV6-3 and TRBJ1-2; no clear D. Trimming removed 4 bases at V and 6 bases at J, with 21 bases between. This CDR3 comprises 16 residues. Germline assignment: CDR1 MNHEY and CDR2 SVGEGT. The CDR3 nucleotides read TGTGCCAGCAGTTCTGCCACCGGGAGAACAAGGGATGGCTACACCTTC. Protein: CASSSATGRTRDGYTF.

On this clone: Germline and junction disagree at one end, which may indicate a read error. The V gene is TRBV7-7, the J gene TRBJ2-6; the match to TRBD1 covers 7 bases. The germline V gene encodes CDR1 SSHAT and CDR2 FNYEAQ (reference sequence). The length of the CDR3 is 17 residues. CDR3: CASSRHPGGSGANVLTF. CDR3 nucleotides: TGTGCTAGCAGCCGACATCCAGGGGGCTCTGGGGCCAACGTCCTGACTTTC.